This TCR beta chain stems from a study of siplizumab effects on memory and regulatory T cells. In regard to this clone: Its specificity is not known.

V gave up 6 bases and J gave up 5 bases; unmatched junction bases: 6. The CDR3 is 14 residues long. Germline loops: CDR1 LNHDA, CDR2 SQIVND (reference sequence). Study results and limitations: Assignment of a naive or memory phenotype failed for roughly 80-96% of the proliferating CD4+ or CD8+ clones. Siplizumab significantly decreased alloreactive sequences from unstimulated CD4+ memory cells.

Assays covered some 98,000 TCR templates per sample. The protocol was immunoSEQ multiplex PCR, while the TCRdb copy is restricted to in-frame clones and leaves out a portion. The sample contains about 100,000 clones, about 94% of which appear only once. Sequenced sample: non-Treg CD4+ T cells sorted from blood. The rearrangement links TRBV19 to TRBJ2-5; 10 nucleotides agree with TRBD1. The sequence came from a human donor in good health. The CDR3 reads CASRRQGAAETQYF. The CDR3 DNA is TGTGCCAGTAGACGACAGGGGGCGGCGGAGACCCAGTACTTC. The full variable domain, completed using reference TRBV19 and TRBJ2-5, is DGGITQSPKYLFRKEGQNVTLSCEQNLNHDAMYWYRQDPGQGLRLIYYSQIVNDFQKGDIAEGYSVSREKKESFPLTVTSAQKNPTAFYLCASRRQGAAETQYFGPGTRLLVL.